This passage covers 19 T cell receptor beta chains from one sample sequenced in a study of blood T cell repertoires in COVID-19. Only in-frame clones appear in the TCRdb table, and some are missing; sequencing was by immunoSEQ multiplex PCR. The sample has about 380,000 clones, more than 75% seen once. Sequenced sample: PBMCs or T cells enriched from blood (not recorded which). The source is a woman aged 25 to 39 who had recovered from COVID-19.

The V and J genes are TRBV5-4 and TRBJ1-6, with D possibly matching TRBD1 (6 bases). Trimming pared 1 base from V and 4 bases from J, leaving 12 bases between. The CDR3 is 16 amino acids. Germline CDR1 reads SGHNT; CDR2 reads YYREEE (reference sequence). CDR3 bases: TGTGCCAGCAGCTTGAATCAAGGACAGTATAATTCACCCCTCCACTTT. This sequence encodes CASSLNQGQYNSPLHF.

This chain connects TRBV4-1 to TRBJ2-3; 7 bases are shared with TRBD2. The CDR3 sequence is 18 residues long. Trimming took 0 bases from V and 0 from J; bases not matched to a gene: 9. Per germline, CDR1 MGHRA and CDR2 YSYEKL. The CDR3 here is CASSQDVALAPSTDTQYF. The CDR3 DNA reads TGCGCCAGCAGCCAAGATGTGGCACTAGCGCCTAGCACAGATACGCAGTATTTT.

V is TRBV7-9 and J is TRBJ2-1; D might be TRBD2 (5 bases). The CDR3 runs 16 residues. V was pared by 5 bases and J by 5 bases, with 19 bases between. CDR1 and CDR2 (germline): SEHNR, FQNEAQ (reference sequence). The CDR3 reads CASSQLDGETNNEQFF. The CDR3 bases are TGTGCCAGCAGCCAGCTGGACGGGGAGACGAACAATGAGCAGTTCTTC.

The CDR3 region has the DNA TGTGCCAGCAGCTTGCCCGACAGAAACACCGGGGAGCTGTTTTTT. Translation gives CASSLPDRNTGELFF. The chain uses TRBV5-5 and TRBJ2-2; possible D gene TRBD1, 5 bases. This CDR3 has 15 residues. V lost 1 base, J lost 2 bases, and 9 bases lay in between. Germline CDR1 and CDR2: SGHKS and YYEKEE (reference sequence).

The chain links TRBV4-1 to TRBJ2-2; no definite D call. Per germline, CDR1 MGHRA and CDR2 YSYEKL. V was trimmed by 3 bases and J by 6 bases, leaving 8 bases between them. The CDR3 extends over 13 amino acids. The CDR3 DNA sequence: TGCGCCAGCAGCCAGGAGTATGCCGGGGAGCTGTTTTTT. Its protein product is CASSQEYAGELFF.

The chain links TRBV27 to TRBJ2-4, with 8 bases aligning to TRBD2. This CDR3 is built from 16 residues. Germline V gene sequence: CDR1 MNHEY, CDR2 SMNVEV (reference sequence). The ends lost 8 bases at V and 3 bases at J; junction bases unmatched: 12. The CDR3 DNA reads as TGTGCCAGCGCACGGGGGGGGGTACCCGGCAAAAACATTCAGTACTTC. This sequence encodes CASARGGVPGKNIQYF.

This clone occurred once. CDR3 DNA: TGTGCCAGCAGTTTAAGAGCGGGAAAACTCCTTGAAGCTTTCTTT. Residues: CASSLRAGKLLEAFF. This chain links TRBV27 with TRBJ1-1, with D uncertain. V lost 2 bases and J 7 bases, leaving 17 bases between the germline ends. The CDR3 sequence is 15 residues long. Looked up from germline, CDR1 is MNHEY and CDR2 is SMNVEV (reference sequence).

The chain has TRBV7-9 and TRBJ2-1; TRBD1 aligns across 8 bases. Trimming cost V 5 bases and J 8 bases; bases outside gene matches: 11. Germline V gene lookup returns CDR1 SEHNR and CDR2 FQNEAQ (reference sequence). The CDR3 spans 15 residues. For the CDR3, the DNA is TGTGCCAGCAGCCCGGGACAGGCTGCTACACATGAGCAGTTCTTC. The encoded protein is CASSPGQAATHEQFF. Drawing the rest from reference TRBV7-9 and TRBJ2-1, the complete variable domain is DTGVSQNPRHKITKRGQNVTFRCDPISEHNRLYWYRQTLGQGPEFLTYFQNEAQLEKSRLLSDRFSAERPKGSFSTLEIQRTEQGDSAMYLCASSPGQAATHEQFFGPGTRLTVL.

The CDR3 spells CASREGELYGYTF. The CDR3 coding sequence is TGTGCCAGCAGGGAGGGAGAGCTTTATGGCTACACCTTC. V usage is TRBV2 and J usage is TRBJ1-2, with D uncertain. V gave up 6 bases and J gave up 5 bases, with 13 bases separating them. The CDR3 has 13 residues. Germline assignment: CDR1 SNHLY and CDR2 FYNNEI.

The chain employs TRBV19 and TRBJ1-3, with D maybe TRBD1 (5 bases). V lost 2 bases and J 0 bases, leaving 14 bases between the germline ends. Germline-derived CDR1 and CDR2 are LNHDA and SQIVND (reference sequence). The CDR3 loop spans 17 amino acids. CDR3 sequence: CASSIYPGDASGNTIYF. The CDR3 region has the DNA TGTGCCAGTAGTATATATCCGGGGGACGCCTCTGGAAACACCATATATTTT.

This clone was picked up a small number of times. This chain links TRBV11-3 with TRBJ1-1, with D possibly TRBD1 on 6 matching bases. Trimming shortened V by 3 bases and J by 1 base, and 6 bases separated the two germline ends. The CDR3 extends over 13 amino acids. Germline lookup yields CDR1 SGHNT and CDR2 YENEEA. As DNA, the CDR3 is TGTGCCAGCAGCTTGACAGGGAACACTGAAGCTTTCTTT. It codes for CASSLTGNTEAFF.

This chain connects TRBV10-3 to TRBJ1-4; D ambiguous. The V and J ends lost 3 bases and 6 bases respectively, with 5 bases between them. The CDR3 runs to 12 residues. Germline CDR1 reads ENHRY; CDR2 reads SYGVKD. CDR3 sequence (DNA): TGTGCCATCAGTGAAGCCTATGAAAAACTGTTTTTT. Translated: CAISEAYEKLFF.

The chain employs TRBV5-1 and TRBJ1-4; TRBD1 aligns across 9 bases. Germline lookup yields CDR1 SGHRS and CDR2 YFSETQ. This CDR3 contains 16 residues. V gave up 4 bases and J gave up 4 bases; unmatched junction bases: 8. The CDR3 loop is CASSPGQGIGNEKLFF. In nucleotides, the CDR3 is TGCGCCAGCAGCCCGGGACAGGGTATCGGTAATGAAAAACTGTTTTTT.

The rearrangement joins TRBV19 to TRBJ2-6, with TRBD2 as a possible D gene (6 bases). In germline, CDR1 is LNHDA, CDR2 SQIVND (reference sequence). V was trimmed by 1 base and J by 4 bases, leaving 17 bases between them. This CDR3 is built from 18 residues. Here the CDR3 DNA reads TGTGCCAGTAGTATAGTTGGGCCGTGGGGAGGAGGGGCCAACGTCCTGACTTTC. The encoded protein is CASSIVGPWGGGANVLTF.

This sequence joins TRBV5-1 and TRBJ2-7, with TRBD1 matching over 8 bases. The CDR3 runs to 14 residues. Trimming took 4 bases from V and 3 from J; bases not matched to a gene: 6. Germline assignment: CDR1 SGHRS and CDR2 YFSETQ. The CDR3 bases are TGCGCCAGCAGCCCCCTGGGACAGGTCTACGAGCAGTACTTC. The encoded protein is CASSPLGQVYEQYF. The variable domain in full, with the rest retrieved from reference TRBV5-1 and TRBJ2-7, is KAGVTQTPRYLIKTRGQQVTLSCSPISGHRSVSWYQQTPGQGLQFLFEYFSETQRNKGNFPGRFSGRQFSNSRSEMNVSTLELGDSALYLCASSPLGQVYEQYFGPGTRLTVT.

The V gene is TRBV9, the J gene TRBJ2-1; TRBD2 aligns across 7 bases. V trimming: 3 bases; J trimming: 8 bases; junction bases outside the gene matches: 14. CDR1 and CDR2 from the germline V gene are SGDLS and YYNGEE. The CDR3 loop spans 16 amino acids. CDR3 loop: CASSAHGYPAGDEQFF. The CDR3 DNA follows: TGTGCCAGCAGCGCCCATGGCTATCCCGCGGGAGATGAGCAGTTCTTC.

CDR3: CASSKGQGPVPLHF. The DNA for the CDR3 is TGTGCCAGTAGTAAGGGACAGGGCCCCGTACCCCTCCACTTT. This chain links TRBV19 with TRBJ1-6; 9 positions match TRBD1. Germline lookup yields CDR1 LNHDA and CDR2 SQIVND (reference sequence). The CDR3 is 14 amino acids. V was pared by 4 bases and J by 12 bases, with 7 bases of the junction left unmatched. The full variable domain, completed using reference TRBV19 and TRBJ1-6, is DGGITQSPKYLFRKEGQNVTLSCEQNLNHDAMYWYRQDPGQGLRLIYYSQIVNDFQKGDIAEGYSVSREKKESFPLTVTSAQKNPTAFYLCASSKGQGPVPLHFGNGTRLTVT.

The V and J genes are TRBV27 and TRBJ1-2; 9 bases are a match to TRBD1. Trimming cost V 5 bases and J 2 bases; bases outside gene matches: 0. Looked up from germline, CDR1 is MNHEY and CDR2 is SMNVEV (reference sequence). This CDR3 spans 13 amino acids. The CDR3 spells CASSGQGNYGYTF. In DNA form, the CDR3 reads TGTGCCAGCAGTGGACAGGGGAACTATGGCTACACCTTC.

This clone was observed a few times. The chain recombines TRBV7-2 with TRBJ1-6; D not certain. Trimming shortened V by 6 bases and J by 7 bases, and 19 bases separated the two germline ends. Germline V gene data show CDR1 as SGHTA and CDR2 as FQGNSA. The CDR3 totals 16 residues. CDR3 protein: CASREKEVGRNSPLHF. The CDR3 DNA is TGTGCCAGCAGGGAGAAAGAAGTCGGTAGGAATTCACCCCTCCACTTT.